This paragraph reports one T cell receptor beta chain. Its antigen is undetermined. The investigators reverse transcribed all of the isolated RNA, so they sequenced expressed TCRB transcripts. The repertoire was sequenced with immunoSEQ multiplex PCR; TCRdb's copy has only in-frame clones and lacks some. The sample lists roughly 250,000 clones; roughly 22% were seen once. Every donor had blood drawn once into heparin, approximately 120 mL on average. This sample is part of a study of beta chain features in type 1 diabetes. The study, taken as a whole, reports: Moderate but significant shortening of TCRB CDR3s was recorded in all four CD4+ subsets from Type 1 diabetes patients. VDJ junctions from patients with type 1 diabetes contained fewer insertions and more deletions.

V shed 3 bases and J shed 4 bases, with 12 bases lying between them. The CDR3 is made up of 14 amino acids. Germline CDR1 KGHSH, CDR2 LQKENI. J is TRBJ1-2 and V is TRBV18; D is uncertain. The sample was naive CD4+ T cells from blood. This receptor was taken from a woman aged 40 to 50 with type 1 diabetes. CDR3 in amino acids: CASSPVARGYGYTF. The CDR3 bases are TGTGCCAGCTCACCGGTAGCTAGAGGCTATGGCTACACCTTC.